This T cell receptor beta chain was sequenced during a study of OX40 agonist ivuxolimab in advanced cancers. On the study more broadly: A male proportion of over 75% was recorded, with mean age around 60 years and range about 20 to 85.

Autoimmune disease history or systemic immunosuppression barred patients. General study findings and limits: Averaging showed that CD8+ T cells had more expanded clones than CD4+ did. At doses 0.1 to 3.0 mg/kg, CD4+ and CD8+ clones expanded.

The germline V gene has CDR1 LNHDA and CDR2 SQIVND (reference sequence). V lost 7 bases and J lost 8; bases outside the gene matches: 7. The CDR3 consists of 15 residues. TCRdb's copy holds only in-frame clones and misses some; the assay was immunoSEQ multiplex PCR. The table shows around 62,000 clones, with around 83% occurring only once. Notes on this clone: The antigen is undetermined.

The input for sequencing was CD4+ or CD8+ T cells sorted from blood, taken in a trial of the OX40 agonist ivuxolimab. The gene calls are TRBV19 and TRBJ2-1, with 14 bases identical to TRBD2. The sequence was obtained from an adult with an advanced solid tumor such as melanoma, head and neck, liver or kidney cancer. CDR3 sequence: CASTTGLAGADEQFF. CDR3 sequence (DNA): TGTGCCAGTACCACGGGACTAGCGGGAGCTGATGAGCAGTTCTTC.